The 5 T cell receptor beta chains given below trace back to one sample, sequenced in a study of CD8+ T cells in alopecia areata. Treatment defined: oral pan-JAK inhibitor, 5-10 mg twice daily. Sequencing used cDNA as its template, made by extracting RNA and reverse transcribing it. Data came from immunoSEQ multiplex PCR; TCRdb stores just in-frame clones and leaves some out. The sample includes 200,000 to 250,000 clones, more than 60% of them seen just once. The material was CD4+ T cells sorted from blood, obtained at week 44, from a patient treated with tofacitinib. All receptors come from a human donor with alopecia areata.

The chain is built from TRBV9 and TRBJ2-1; the match to TRBD2 covers 14 bases. CDR1 is SGDLS and CDR2 is YYNGEE in the germline V gene. V dropped 2 bases and J dropped 5; count of bases not matched to a gene: 9. The CDR3 totals 18 residues. The CDR3 sequence is CASSVNPRLAGGNNEQFF. CDR3 DNA: TGTGCCAGCAGCGTGAACCCCCGACTAGCGGGGGGGAACAATGAGCAGTTCTTC.

The rearrangement joins TRBV7-2 to TRBJ2-3, with D unclear. The germline V gene encodes CDR1 SGHTA and CDR2 FQGNSA. V lost 5 bases and J lost 0, with 9 bases in between. CDR3 length: 14 residues. Here the CDR3 reads CASSRGFSTDTQYF. DNA for the CDR3: TGTGCCAGCAGCCGAGGATTTAGCACAGATACGCAGTATTTT.

The V call is TRBV7-2, the J call TRBJ1-5, with 7 bases lining up with TRBD1. Germline CDR1 reads SGHTA; CDR2 reads FQGNSA. CDR3 length equals 15 residues. V lost 3 bases, J lost 2 bases, and 4 bases stayed unmatched. The CDR3 is CASSLTGKGNQPQHF. The DNA of the CDR3 is TGTGCCAGCAGCTTGACAGGGAAGGGCAATCAGCCCCAGCATTTT.

The chain links TRBV15 to TRBJ1-1; D gene uncertain. The CDR3 spans 15 residues. V lost 4 bases and J 4 bases, leaving 16 bases between the germline ends. Germline lookup yields CDR1 LNHNV and CDR2 YYDKDF (reference sequence). The CDR3 DNA follows: TGTGCCACCAGCATAAGCAGGAGGGAGGGCACTGAAGCTTTCTTT. It codes for CATSISRREGTEAFF. Based on the CDR3 plus reference TRBV15 and TRBJ1-1, the full variable domain is DAMVIQNPRYQVTQFGKPVTLSCSQTLNHNVMYWYQQKSSQAPKLLFHYYDKDFNNEADTPDNFQSRRPNTSFCFLDIRSPGLGDTAMYLCATSISRREGTEAFFGQGTRLTVV.

This clone was recorded only once. This chain links TRBV5-1 with TRBJ2-7, with 9 bases identical to TRBD1. The CDR3 extends over 13 amino acids. V shed 4 bases and J 3 bases; nucleotides not matched to a gene: 2. Germline CDR1 and CDR2: SGHRS and YFSETQ. The CDR3 reads CASSGTGNYEQYF. CDR3 nucleotides: TGCGCCAGCAGCGGGACAGGGAACTACGAGCAGTACTTC.